This TCR beta chain stems from a study of blood T cell repertoires in COVID-19 (TCRdb year 2020). For context, the study as a whole: Samples covering the acute and convalescent phases of COVID-19 were provided by collaborators in the United States, Italy and Spain. The repertoires were made available in a free public database intended to serve as a resource for research on the immune response to SARS-CoV-2. The prospective study material was composed of cDNA or gDNA derived from T cells, B-cell-depleted T cells, or PBMCs. Where available, HLA class I and class II types were taken from metadata supplied by the sample provider and were not determined by assay-based typing. Sample metadata almost always included a de-identified subject ID, COVID-19 status, age in years and sex. Deeply sampled blood TCRbeta repertoires from subjects exposed to, actively infected with, or recovered from COVID-19 were included in the dataset. The samples were drawn from two sources: the first 160 participants of the ongoing ImmuneRACE study, and 1,254 subjects contributed by 6 global collaborators. Broad study findings and their caveats: The amount of clinical and demographic metadata varied by source and participant and was provided uncurated.

TCRbeta CDR3 regions were amplified from genomic DNA using the immunoSEQ Assay, a bias-controlled multiplex PCR. The paper's data handling went like this. Within the assay, amplification of reference gene primers was used to estimate how many nucleated cells each sample contained. Sequence reads were collapsed and filtered to measure the absolute abundance of every unique TCRbeta CDR3 rearrangement. For each sample, productive Simpson clonality was calculated as the square root of Simpson's diversity index over productive rearrangements. In its TCRdb copy, this immuneACCESS table keeps in-frame sequences only and misses some clones. Where compared with another copy, unresolved V genes explain less than half of these, and the others have no known cause. V, J and clone size derive from that table, while D and trimming were established from the DNA sequence. The sample records about 300,000 clones, around 84% of which are singletons. Jointly, the top ten make up 1.3% of the sample.

This clone has just a few counts. Which antigen it targets is not known. Base-call qualities are not available, and no considerably larger clone is one nucleotide away. Each collaborating institution followed its own protocols to collect whole blood in K2EDTA tubes. For TCRbeta analysis, collaborators shipped samples in one of three forms: frozen whole blood, isolated PBMCs, or DNA extracted from either of those sample types. Sequenced: peripheral blood. The TCR comes from a man between 65 and 80 years old with acute or convalescent COVID-19.

The nucleotides are TGTGCCAGCAGCTTAGTCTTGGGGGGTGGCTATGGCTACACCTTC. Its product reads: CASSLVLGGGYGYTF. The chain is made from TRBV7-8 and TRBJ1-2; TRBD1 could be the D gene, as 5 bases match. CDR1 and CDR2, looked up from the germline V gene, are SGHVS and FQNEAQ. V is shortened by 1 base, J by 4 bases, and the region joining them spans 13 bases. The CDR3 numbers 15 residues from cysteine through phenylalanine. The only DNA kept is the CDR3, 45 bases in frame from the first base.